This TCR beta chain was profiled in a study of cytomegalovirus exposure and HLA in healthy donors. The germline V gene encodes CDR1 SNHLY and CDR2 FYNNEI. The J segment lost 5 bases and the V segment lost 3 bases, leaving 7 bases of the junction unmatched. This CDR3 region has 15 residues. Assay: immunoSEQ multiplex PCR; the TCRdb copy retains only in-frame clones and omits some. Seen here are 120,000 or so clones, more than 85% observed once, and the top ten hold about 4%. Points from the study as a whole: Clusters of TCRs from the first cohort tended to co-occur in the 95 to 150 validation repertoires (as a later analysis found).

Regarding this clone: Its antigen is as yet unknown.

The sequence came from a man younger than 35 in good health and CMV-seropositive. Material for sequencing was PBMCs. The chain combines TRBV2 with TRBJ1-5; 7 bases match TRBD1. The chain's CDR3 is CASSERGLADQPQHF. CDR3 nucleotide sequence: TGTGCCAGCAGTGAGAGGGGGCTGGCTGATCAGCCCCAGCATTTT.